This T cell receptor beta chain was documented in a study of yellow fever vaccine responses in identical twins. After removal of 4 bases from V and 6 bases from J, the junction contained 7 bases not matched to a gene. This CDR3 is 16 amino acids long. Per germline, CDR1 MGHRA and CDR2 YSYEKL. Each CDR3 protein is one row after TCRdb ran MiXCR on the RT-PCR reads. The table includes 4,000 to 5,000 distinct CDR3 sequences, approximately 85% detected once. As concerns this clonotype: Its target is unknown.

Study-wide points: Vaccine-induced T cell responses in twins were reportedly observed to appear partly convergent, partly personalized.

Source: T cells from blood (PBMCs), unsorted or a sorted subset (not recorded which), taken before or after yellow fever vaccination (not recorded which). V usage is TRBV4-1 and J usage is TRBJ2-2, with 11 nucleotides matching TRBD2. This TCR came from a woman aged 18-29 years who received the yellow fever vaccine. This CDR3 reads CASSPLAGGGAGELFF. The CDR3 bases are TGCGCCAGCAGCCCCCTAGCGGGGGGTGGGGCCGGGGAGCTGTTTTTT.